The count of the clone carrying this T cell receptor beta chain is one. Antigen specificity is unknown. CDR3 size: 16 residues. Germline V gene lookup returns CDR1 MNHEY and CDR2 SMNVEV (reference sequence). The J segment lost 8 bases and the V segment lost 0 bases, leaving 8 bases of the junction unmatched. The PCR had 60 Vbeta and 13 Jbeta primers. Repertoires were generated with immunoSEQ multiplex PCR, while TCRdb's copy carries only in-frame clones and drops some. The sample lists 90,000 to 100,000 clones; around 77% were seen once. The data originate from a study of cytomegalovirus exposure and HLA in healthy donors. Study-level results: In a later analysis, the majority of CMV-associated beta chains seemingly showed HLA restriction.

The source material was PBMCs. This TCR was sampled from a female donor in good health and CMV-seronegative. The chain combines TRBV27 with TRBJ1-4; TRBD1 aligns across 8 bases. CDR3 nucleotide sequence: TGTGCCAGCAGTTTATCTCCAGGGGGCTCGGGCGAAAAACTGTTTTTT. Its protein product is CASSLSPGGSGEKLFF. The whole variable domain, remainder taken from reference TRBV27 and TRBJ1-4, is EAQVTQNPRYLITVTGKKLTVTCSQNMNHEYMSWYRQDPGLGLRQIYYSMNVEVTDKGDVPEGYKVSRKEKRNFPLILESPSPNQTSLYFCASSLSPGGSGEKLFFGSGTQLSVL.